This T cell receptor (beta chain) emerged from a study of T cell repertoires in cytomegalovirus infection. On the study more broadly: Both CMV infection and a matching HLA type were indicated by public TCR beta signatures. Study-wide results and limits: Predominance within the ex vivo response was attributable to HLA-C-restricted CMV-specific TCR beta clonotypes.

This CDR3 comprises 16 residues. The V gene's germline CDR1 is SGHVS and CDR2 FNYEAQ. The junction had 13 bases not matched to a gene; V was cut back by 4 bases and J by 8 bases. Concerning this clonotype: Its antigen is undetermined.

Each CDR3 protein is one row after TCRdb ran MiXCR on the reads. The repertoire consists of approximately 220,000 distinct CDR3 sequences, with 30% to 45% occurring once and the leading ten covering roughly three fifths. Here the sequenced sample was CD8+ T cells from cultured PBMCs, taken from culture after CMV antigen stimulation. This sequence joins TRBV7-6 and TRBJ2-1; 8 positions match TRBD2. The source of this sequence is a human donor in good health (CMV status not recorded). Some clones in this sample may be carry-over from other donors' samples. The CDR3: CASSYDMAGGVHEQFF. CDR3 sequence (DNA): TGTGCCAGCAGCTATGACATGGCGGGGGGCGTTCATGAGCAGTTCTTC.